One and the same sample provided the 14 T cell receptor beta chains below, sequenced in a study of T cells after yellow fever vaccination. TCRdb re-analysed the 5' RACE reads in MiXCR, keeping a single row per CDR3 protein. Of about 94,000 distinct CDR3 sequences listed, under 9% are singletons. The specimen was CD8+ T cells not binding an NS4B(214-222) dextramer, sorted from PBMCs, collected less than 16 days after the first yellow fever vaccination. These receptors all stem from a young man who received the YFV17D yellow fever vaccine.

This clonotype was observed a handful of times. This rearrangement joins TRBV19 to TRBJ2-3, with a tentative D call TRBD2 (6 bases). The CDR3 totals 19 residues. V lost 3 bases, J lost 3 bases, and 25 bases lay in between. CDR1 and CDR2 (germline): LNHDA, SQIVND (reference sequence). CDR3 coding DNA: TGTGCCAGTAGTATGCTCTCGTGGCGGGACGGCGATGGGACAGATACGCAGTATTTT. This gives the protein CASSMLSWRDGDGTDTQYF.

This clonotype has only a few counts. The chain combines TRBV7-9 with TRBJ1-1, with D possibly matching TRBD1 (6 bases). There are 15 residues in the CDR3. The V end was cut by 7 bases, the J end by 8 bases, with 23 bases between. CDR1 SEHNR and CDR2 FQNEAQ come from the germline V gene (reference sequence). This CDR3 reads CASILGGGLLGEAFF. The CDR3 DNA sequence: TGTGCCAGCATCCTAGGGGGGGGTCTTTTGGGAGAAGCTTTCTTT.

The V and J genes are TRBV20-1 and TRBJ2-1, with D perhaps TRBD2 (5 bases). V lost 5 bases to trimming and J lost 3 bases, with 8 bases between them. The length of the CDR3 is 12 residues. Germline lookup yields CDR1 DFQATT and CDR2 SNEGSKA (reference sequence). The CDR3 sequence: CSASAGYNEQFF. CDR3 nucleotides: TGCAGTGCTTCGGCGGGCTACAATGAGCAGTTCTTC.

The sample holds many counts of this clonotype. The chain links TRBV4-1 to TRBJ2-2; no clear D. CDR3 length: 15 amino acids. With 1 base removed from V and 6 bases from J, the gap between germline ends came to 12 bases. Germline assignment: CDR1 MGHRA and CDR2 YSYEKL. The CDR3 is CASSQGFRMPGELFF. The CDR3, as DNA: TGCGCCAGCAGCCAAGGGTTCAGGATGCCCGGGGAGCTGTTTTTT.

The table lists this clonotype with a few counts. The chain carries TRBV6-2 or TRBV6-3 and TRBJ2-2; 12 bases map to TRBD2. J gave up 0 bases and V 1 base, and 9 bases lay outside the gene matches. The CDR3 totals 20 residues. Looked up from germline, CDR1 is MNHEY and CDR2 is SVGEGT. The CDR3 protein is CASSYWPLAGGDSNTGELFF. The CDR3 coding sequence is TGTGCCAGCAGTTACTGGCCCCTAGCGGGGGGGGATTCGAACACCGGGGAGCTGTTTTTT.

The table lists this clonotype with many counts. The chain combines TRBV12-3 or TRBV12-4 with TRBJ2-6; D remains unclear. The V end was cut by 3 bases, the J end by 0 bases, with 6 bases between. CDR3 length: 15 residues. Here the CDR3 reads CASSFKISGANVLTF. The CDR3 DNA sequence: TGTGCCAGCAGTTTTAAGATCTCTGGGGCCAACGTCCTGACTTTC.

This clonotype was found a few times. The chain employs TRBV4-1 and TRBJ2-1, with 7 bases identical to TRBD1. Germline-derived CDR1 and CDR2 are MGHRA and YSYEKL. With V trimmed by 3 bases and J by 0 bases, 8 bases remained unmatched. The CDR3 is 17 amino acids. In DNA form, the CDR3 reads TGCGCCAGCAGCCAGAGGCAGGGGGATAGCTCCTACAATGAGCAGTTCTTC. Translating gives CASSQRQGDSSYNEQFF.

The table lists this clonotype with a few counts. The genes are TRBV6-5 and TRBJ1-2; 8 bases are a match to TRBD1. The CDR3 runs to 17 residues. With V trimmed by 0 bases and J by 4 bases, 10 bases remained unmatched. Germline CDR1 MNHEY, CDR2 SVGAGI. DNA for the CDR3: TGTGCCAGCAGTTACTCGTCCCTACGGACAGGGACCTATGGCTACACCTTC. It encodes CASSYSSLRTGTYGYTF.

CDR3 sequence reads: CASSLGAGRETQYF. In DNA form, the CDR3 reads TGTGCCAGCAGCTTGGGGGCAGGGCGGGAGACCCAGTACTTC. The chain combines TRBV5-6 with TRBJ2-5; tentative D call: TRBD1 (5 bases). The V gene lost 0 bases and the J gene lost 5 bases, with 11 bases spanning the gap. This CDR3 has 14 residues. Germline V gene lookup returns CDR1 SGHDT and CDR2 YYEEEE.

The chain is built from TRBV21-1 and TRBJ1-5. TRBV21-1 is recorded as a pseudogene. The CDR3 spans 20 residues. CDR3 amino acids: CASSKRSCGPKTYSNQPQHF. CDR3 in DNA: TGTGCCAGCAGCAAAAGGAGTTGCGGACCCAAGACCTATAGCAATCAGCCCCAGCATTTT.

The rearrangement joins TRBV2 to TRBJ2-7; 10 bases are a match to TRBD2. There are 18 residues in the CDR3. CDR1 is SNHLY, CDR2 FYNNEI, per germline. Trimming removed 8 bases from V and 4 bases from J; junction bases left unmatched: 20. The chain's CDR3 is CASQDKTLGAGGLYEQYF. The CDR3 bases are TGTGCCAGCCAGGATAAAACCCTGGGAGCGGGGGGGCTTTACGAGCAGTACTTC. Complete variable domain (other parts from reference TRBV2 and TRBJ2-7): EPEVTQTPSHQVTQMGQEVILRCVPISNHLYFYWYRQILGQKVEFLVSFYNNEISEKSEIFDDQFSVERPDGSNFTLKIRSTKLEDSAMYFCASQDKTLGAGGLYEQYFGPGTRLTVT.

This clonotype was seen a few times. The genes are TRBV20-1 and TRBJ2-1; TRBD2 matches at 11 bases. The ends lost 0 bases at V and 8 bases at J; junction bases unmatched: 9. CDR1 DFQATT and CDR2 SNEGSKA come from the germline V gene (reference sequence). The CDR3 runs to 16 residues. CDR3 residues: CSAREVIAGGMDEQFF. The CDR3 region has the DNA TGCAGTGCTAGAGAGGTGATAGCGGGGGGGATGGATGAGCAGTTCTTC.

Remarks on this clonotype: One end of the junction does not line up with germline, which may come from a read error. This CDR3 is CVTSVGTGGDTQYF. In DNA, the CDR3 is TGTGTCACCAGTGTTGGGACAGGAGGAGATACGCAGTATTTT. The chain combines TRBV24-1 with TRBJ2-3; 8 nucleotides align to TRBD1. The V gene's germline CDR1 is KGHDR and CDR2 SFDVKD. The CDR3 has 14 amino acids.

The CDR3 is CASSFSSGGSPWETQYF. CDR3 bases: TGTGCCAGCAGTTTTTCTAGCGGGGGCTCCCCCTGGGAGACCCAGTACTTC. The rearrangement joins TRBV6-5 to TRBJ2-5, with 10 bases fitting TRBD2. The CDR3 is 17 residues long. Germline V gene sequence: CDR1 MNHEY, CDR2 SVGAGI. V was clipped by 4 bases and J by 5 bases; unmatched bases: 13.